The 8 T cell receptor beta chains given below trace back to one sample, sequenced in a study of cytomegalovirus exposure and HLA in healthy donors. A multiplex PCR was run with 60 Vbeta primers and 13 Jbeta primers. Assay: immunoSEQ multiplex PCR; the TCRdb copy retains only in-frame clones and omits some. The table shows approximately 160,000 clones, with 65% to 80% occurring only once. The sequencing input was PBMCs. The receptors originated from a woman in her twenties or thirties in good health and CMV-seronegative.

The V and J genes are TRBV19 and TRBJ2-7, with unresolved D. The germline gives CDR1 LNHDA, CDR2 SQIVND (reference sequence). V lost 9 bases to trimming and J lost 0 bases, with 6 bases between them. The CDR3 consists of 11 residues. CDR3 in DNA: TGTGCCAGCTCGAGCTCCTACGAGCAGTACTTC. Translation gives CASSSSYEQYF. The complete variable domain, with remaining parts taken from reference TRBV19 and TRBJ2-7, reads DGGITQSPKYLFRKEGQNVTLSCEQNLNHDAMYWYRQDPGQGLRLIYYSQIVNDFQKGDIAEGYSVSREKKESFPLTVTSAQKNPTAFYLCASSSSYEQYFGPGTRLTVT.

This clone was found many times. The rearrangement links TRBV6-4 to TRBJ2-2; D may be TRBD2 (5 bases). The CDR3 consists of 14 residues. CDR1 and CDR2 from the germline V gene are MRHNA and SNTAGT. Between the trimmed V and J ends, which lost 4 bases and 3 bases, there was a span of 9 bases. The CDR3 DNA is TGTGCCAGCAGTGTCGACGGGGACACCGGGGAGCTGTTTTTT. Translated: CASSVDGDTGELFF.

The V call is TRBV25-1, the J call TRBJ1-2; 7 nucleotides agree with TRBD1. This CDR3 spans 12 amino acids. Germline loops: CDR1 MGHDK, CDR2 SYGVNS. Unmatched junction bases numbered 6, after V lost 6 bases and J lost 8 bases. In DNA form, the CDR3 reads TGTGCCAGCAGCCCACAGGGGATCGGCTACACCTTC. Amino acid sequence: CASSPQGIGYTF.

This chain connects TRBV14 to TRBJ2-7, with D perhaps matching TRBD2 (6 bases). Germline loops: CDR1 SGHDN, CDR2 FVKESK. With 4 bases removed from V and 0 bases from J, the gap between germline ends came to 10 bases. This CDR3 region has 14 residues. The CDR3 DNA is TGTGCCAGCAGCCTGTTGGAGGGCTCCTACGAGCAGTACTTC. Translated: CASSLLEGSYEQYF.

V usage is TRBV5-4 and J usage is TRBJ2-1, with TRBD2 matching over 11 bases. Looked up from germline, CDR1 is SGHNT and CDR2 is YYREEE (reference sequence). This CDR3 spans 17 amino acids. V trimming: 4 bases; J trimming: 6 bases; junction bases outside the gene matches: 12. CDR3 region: CASSPGLAGRDLNEQFF. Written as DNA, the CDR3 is TGTGCCAGCAGCCCCGGACTAGCGGGCCGGGACCTCAATGAGCAGTTCTTC.

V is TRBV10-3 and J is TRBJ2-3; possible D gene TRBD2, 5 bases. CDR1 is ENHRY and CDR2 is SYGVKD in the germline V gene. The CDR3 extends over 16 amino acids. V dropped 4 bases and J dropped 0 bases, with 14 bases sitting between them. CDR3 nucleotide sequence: TGTGCCATCAGTGGGCTGAGCGGAGATAGCACAGATACGCAGTATTTT. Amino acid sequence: CAISGLSGDSTDTQYF.

CDR3 nucleotide sequence: TGTGCCAGCGAGTGGGACATCGAGGAGGAGACCCAGTACTTC. This translates into CASEWDIEEETQYF. The V and J genes are TRBV2 and TRBJ2-5; perhaps TRBD1 as D (6 bases). Germline V gene lookup returns CDR1 SNHLY and CDR2 FYNNEI. The CDR3 is made up of 14 amino acids. Trimming took off 8 bases at V and 5 bases at J, with 18 bases between the two ends.

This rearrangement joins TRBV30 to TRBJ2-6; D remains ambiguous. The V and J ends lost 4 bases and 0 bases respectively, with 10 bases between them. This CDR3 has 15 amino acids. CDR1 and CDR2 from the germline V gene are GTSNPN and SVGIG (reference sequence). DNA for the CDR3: TGTGCCTGGAACCCCGACTTCTCTGGGGCCAACGTCCTGACTTTC. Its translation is CAWNPDFSGANVLTF. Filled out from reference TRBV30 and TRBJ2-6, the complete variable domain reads SQTIHQWPATLVQPVGSPLSLECTVEGTSNPNLYWYRQAAGRGLQLLFYSVGIGQISSEVPQNLSASRPQDRQFILSSKKLLLSDSGFYLCAWNPDFSGANVLTFGAGSRLTVL.